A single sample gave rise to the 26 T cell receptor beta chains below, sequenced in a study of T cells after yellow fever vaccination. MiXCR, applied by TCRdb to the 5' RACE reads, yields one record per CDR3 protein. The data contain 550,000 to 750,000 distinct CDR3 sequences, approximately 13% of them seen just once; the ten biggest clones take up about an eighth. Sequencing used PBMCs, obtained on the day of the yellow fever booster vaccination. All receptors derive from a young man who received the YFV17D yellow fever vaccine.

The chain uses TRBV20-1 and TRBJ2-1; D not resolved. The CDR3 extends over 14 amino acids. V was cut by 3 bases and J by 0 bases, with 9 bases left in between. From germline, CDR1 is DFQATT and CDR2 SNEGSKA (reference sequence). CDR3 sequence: CSARELSSYNEQFF. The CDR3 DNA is TGCAGTGCTAGGGAACTCAGCTCCTACAATGAGCAGTTCTTC.

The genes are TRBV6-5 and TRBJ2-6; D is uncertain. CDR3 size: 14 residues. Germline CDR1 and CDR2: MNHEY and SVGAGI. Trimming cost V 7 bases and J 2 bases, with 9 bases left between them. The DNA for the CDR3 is TGTGCCAGCACCACCCCACCTGGGGCCAACGTCCTGACTTTC. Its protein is CASTTPPGANVLTF.

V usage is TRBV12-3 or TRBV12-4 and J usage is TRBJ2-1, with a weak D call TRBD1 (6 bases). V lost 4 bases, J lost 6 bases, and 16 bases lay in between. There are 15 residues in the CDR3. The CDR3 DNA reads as TGTGCCAGCAGTTGGGGACCGACAGGTTCCAATGAGCAGTTCTTC. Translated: CASSWGPTGSNEQFF.

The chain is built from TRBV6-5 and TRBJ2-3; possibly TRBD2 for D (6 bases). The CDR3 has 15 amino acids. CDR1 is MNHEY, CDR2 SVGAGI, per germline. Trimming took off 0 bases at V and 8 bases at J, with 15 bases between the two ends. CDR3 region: CASSYSALAGTTQYF. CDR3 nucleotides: TGTGCCAGCAGTTACTCGGCACTAGCAGGGACTACGCAGTATTTT.

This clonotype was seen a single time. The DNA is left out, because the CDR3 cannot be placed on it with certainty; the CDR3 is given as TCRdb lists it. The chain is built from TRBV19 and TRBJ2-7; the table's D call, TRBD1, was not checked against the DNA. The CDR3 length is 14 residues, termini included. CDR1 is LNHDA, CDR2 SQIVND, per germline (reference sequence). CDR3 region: CASTSGTQDYEQYF.

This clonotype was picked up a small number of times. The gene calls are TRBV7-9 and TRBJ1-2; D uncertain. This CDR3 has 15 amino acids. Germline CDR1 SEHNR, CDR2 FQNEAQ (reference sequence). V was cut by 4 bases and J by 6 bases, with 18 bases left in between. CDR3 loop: CASSSAAGPHDGYTF. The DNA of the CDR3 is TGTGCCAGCAGCTCTGCCGCCGGACCCCACGATGGCTACACCTTC. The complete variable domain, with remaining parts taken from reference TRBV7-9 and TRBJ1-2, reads DTGVSQNPRHKITKRGQNVTFRCDPISEHNRLYWYRQTLGQGPEFLTYFQNEAQLEKSRLLSDRFSAERPKGSFSTLEIQRTEQGDSAMYLCASSSAAGPHDGYTFGSGTRLTVV.

DNA for the CDR3: TGCGCCAGCAGCTGGCAGCAAGATACGCAGTATTTT. Translating gives CASSWQQDTQYF. The chain links TRBV5-1 to TRBJ2-3, with D hard to call. This CDR3 region has 12 residues. CDR1 and CDR2 (germline): SGHRS, YFSETQ. V dropped 3 bases and J dropped 5 bases, with 7 bases sitting between them.

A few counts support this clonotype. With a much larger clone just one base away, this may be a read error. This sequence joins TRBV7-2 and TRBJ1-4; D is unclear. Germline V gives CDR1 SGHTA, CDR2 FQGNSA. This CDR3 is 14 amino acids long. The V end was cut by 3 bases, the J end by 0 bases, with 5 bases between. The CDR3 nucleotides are TGTGCCAGCAGCTTTACAGCAACTAATGAAAAACTGTTTTTT. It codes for CASSFTATNEKLFF.

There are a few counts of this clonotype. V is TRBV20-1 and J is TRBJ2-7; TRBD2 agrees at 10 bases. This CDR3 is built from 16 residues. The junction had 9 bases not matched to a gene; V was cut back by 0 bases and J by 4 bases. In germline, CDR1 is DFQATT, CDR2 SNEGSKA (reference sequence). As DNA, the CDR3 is TGCAGTGCTAGAGATCCCAGCGGGAGGGGGATTTACGAGCAGTACTTC. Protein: CSARDPSGRGIYEQYF.

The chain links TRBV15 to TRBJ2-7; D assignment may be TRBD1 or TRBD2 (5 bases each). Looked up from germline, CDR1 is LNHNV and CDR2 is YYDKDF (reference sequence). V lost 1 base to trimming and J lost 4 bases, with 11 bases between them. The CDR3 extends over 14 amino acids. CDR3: CATSRVVGVYEQYF. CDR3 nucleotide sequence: TGTGCCACCAGCAGAGTTGTGGGGGTTTACGAGCAGTACTTC.

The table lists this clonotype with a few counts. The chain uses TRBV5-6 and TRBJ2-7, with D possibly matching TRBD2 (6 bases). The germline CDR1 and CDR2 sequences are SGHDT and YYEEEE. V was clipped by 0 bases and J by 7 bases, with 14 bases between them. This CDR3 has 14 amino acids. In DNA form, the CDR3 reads TGTGCCAGCAGCTTGGGTGGGACTCCGAGGGAGCAGTACTTC. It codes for CASSLGGTPREQYF.

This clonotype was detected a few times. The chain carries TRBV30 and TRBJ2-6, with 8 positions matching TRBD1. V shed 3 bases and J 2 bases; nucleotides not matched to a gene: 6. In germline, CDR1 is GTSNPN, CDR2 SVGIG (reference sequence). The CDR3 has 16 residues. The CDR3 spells CAWSGQGMAGANVLTF. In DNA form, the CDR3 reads TGTGCCTGGAGCGGACAGGGTATGGCTGGGGCCAACGTCCTGACTTTC.

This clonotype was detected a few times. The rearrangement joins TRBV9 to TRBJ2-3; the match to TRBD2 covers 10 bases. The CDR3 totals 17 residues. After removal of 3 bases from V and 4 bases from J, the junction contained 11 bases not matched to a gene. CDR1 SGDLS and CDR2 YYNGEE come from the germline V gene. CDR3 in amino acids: CASSAGGLAGVSDTQYF. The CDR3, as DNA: TGTGCCAGCAGCGCCGGGGGGCTAGCGGGAGTATCAGATACGCAGTATTTT.

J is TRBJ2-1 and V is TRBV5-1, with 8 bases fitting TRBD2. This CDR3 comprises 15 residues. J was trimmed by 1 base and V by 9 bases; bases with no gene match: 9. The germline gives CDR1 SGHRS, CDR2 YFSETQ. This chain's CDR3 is CATAERLASYNEQFF. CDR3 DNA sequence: TGCGCCACCGCAGAAAGACTAGCGTCCTACAATGAGCAGTTCTTC.

CDR3 coding DNA: TGCAGCGCCTCCGCTACTAGCGGGAGGTGGGAGACCCAGTACTTC. Translation: CSASATSGRWETQYF. The rearrangement joins TRBV29-1 to TRBJ2-5; 12 bases fit TRBD2. Germline CDR1 reads SQVTM; CDR2 reads ANQGSEA. Germline trimming cut 7 bases from V and 5 bases from J; bases unmatched to any gene: 11. This CDR3 is 15 amino acids long.

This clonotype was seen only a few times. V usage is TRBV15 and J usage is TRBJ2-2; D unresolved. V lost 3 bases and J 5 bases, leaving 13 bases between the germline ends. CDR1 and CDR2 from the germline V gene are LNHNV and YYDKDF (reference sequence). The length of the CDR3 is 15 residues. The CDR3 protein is CATSSRLAGTGELFF. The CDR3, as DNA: TGTGCCACCAGCAGCCGATTAGCTGGTACCGGGGAGCTGTTTTTT.

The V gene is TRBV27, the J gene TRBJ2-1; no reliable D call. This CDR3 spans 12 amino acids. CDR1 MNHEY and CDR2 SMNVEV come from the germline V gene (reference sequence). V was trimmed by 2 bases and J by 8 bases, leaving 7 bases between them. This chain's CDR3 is CASSLGGHEQFF. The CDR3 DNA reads TGTGCCAGCAGTTTAGGTGGCCATGAGCAGTTCTTC.

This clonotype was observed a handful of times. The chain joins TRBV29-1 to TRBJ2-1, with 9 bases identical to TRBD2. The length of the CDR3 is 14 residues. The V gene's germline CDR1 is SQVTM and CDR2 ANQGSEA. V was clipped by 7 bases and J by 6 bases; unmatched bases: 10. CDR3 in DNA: TGCAGCGCTGTATCCCTAGCGGGAATCAATGAGCAGTTCTTC. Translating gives CSAVSLAGINEQFF.

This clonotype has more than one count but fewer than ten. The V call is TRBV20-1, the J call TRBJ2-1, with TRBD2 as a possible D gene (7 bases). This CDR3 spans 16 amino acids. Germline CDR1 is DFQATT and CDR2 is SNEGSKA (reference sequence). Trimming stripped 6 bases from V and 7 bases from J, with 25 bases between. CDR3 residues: CSANSPGGPQLNEQFF. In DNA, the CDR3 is TGCAGTGCCAACTCCCCCGGGGGGCCTCAGTTAAATGAGCAGTTCTTC.

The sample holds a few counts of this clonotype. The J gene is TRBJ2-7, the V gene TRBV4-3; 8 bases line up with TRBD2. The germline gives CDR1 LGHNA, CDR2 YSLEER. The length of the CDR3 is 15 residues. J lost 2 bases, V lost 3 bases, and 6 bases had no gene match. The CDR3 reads CASSQTLADPYEQYF. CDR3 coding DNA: TGCGCCAGCAGCCAGACACTAGCGGACCCCTACGAGCAGTACTTC.

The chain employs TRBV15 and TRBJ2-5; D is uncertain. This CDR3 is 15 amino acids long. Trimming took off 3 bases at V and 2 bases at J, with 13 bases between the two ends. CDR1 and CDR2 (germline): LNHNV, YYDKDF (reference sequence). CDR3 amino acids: CATSRGVGRQETQYF. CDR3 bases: TGTGCCACCAGCAGGGGCGTAGGCAGACAAGAGACCCAGTACTTC.

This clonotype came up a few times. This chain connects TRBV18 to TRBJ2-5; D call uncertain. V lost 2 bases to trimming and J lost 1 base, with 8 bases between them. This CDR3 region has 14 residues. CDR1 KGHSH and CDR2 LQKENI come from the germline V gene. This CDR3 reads CASSPRRSQETQYF. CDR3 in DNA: TGTGCCAGCTCACCAAGGCGGAGCCAAGAGACCCAGTACTTC.

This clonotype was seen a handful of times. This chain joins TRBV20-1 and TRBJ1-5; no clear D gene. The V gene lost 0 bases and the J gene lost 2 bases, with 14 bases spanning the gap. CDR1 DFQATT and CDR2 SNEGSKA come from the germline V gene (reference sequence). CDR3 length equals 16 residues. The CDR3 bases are TGCAGTGCTAGAGATTGGAACGCCTCGGGCAATCAGCCCCAGCATTTT. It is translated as CSARDWNASGNQPQHF.

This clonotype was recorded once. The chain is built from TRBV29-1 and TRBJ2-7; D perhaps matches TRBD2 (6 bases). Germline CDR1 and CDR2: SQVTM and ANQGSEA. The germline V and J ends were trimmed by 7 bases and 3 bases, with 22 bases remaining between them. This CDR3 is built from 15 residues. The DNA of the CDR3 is TGCAGCGCCGGGTCTATAGGGCGGGGTAACTACGAGCAGTACTTC. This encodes CSAGSIGRGNYEQYF.

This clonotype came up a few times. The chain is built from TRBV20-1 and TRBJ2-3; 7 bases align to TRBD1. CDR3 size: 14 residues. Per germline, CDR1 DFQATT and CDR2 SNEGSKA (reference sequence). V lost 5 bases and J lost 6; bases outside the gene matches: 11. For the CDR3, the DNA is TGCAGTGCTCCACAGGGGAGTCGAGAGGATACGCAGTATTTT. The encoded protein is CSAPQGSREDTQYF.

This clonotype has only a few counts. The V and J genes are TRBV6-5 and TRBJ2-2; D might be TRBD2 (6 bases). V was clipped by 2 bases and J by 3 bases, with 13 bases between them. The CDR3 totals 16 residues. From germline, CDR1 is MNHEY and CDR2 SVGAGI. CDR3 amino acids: CASSYTLATYTGELFF. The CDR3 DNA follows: TGTGCCAGCAGTTACACACTAGCTACTTACACCGGGGAGCTGTTTTTT.